This T cell receptor beta chain was recovered during a study of cytomegalovirus exposure and HLA in healthy donors. Study results and limitations: Listed as cytomegalovirus-associated were 150 to 200 TCR beta chains.

Worth noting for this clone: Its specificity is not known.

Primers: 60 Vbeta forward and 13 Jbeta reverse. The data were produced by immunoSEQ multiplex PCR, yet TCRdb's version contains in-frame clones alone and is incomplete. Its table records 150,000 to 200,000 clones. The sequence came from a man aged 30 to 45 in good health and CMV-seronegative. Sequencing was done on a sample of PBMCs.

The CDR3 bases are TGTGCCAGTAGTATTGTAGCGGGGGATCGGGGGACCCAGTACTTC. Translating it yields CASSIVAGDRGTQYF. This rearrangement joins TRBV19 to TRBJ2-5, with 9 bases identical to TRBD2. Germline V CDR1 and CDR2: LNHDA, SQIVND (reference sequence). The CDR3 covers 15 residues. V lost 3 bases and J lost 7; bases outside the gene matches: 9.